This TCR beta chain stems from a study of beta chain features in type 1 diabetes (dated by TCRdb to 2016 to 2018). Study-wide context: No differences in mean age, gender distribution, total cell number or subset yield were found between patients and healthy donors. A total of 107,917,701 sorted cells were examined across all samples, and the number of cells per subset was strongly correlated with RNA yield. The study compared the TCRB repertoires of sorted circulating CD4+ T cell subsets in recently diagnosed type 1 diabetes patients with those in matched healthy donors. Regulatory and stem cell-like memory subsets were isolated from only 8 patients and roughly eight healthy donors, whereas naive and central memory subsets came from all 30 or so donors.

Overall results and qualifications from the work: Because small numbers of individuals were included in the HLA sub-analyses, any influence of HLA type on TCRB rearrangement was left unresolved. At VDJ recombination sites, patients with type 1 diabetes made fewer insertions and deleted more nucleotides, a pattern implying thymic rearrangement abnormalities. Because cDNA was sequenced instead of genomic DNA, activated cells with high expression could be over-represented, although the groups did not differ in activation or CD3 levels. The naive, central memory and regulatory TCRB repertoires appeared to resemble one another more closely among patients than among healthy donors. PCR might favor shorter templates, but patient and control samples were amplified and corrected together, so any skew would affect both groups equally. In all four CD4+ subsets, TCRB CDR3 length was moderately but significantly shorter in type 1 diabetes patients.

V is trimmed back by 5 bases and J by 7 bases, and the junction contains 7 bases that no gene match accounts for. Sequences KGHSH (CDR1) and LQKENI (CDR2) are obtained from the germline V gene. The CDR3 covers 14 residues, taking in both the cysteine and the phenylalanine. The CDR3 DNA has 42 bases and is translated from base 1. All of the isolated RNA was reverse transcribed with the High Capacity cDNA Reverse Transcription Kit, so expressed TCRB transcripts were sequenced. Deep immunoSEQ sequencing was performed on naive, central memory and regulatory T cell samples, with an average of around 3.4 million total reads per sample. Sorted cells were lysed in RLT buffer, and RNA was extracted using DNase-treated RNeasy Micro or Mini kits according to cell number. To prevent cross-contamination, each cell subset was processed individually, whereas patient and healthy donor samples were processed jointly. The immunoSEQ multiplex PCR was used to amplify TCRB sequences from cDNA, yielding 87-bp fragments that span the CDR3 region. Sequencing of the amplicons was performed on the Illumina HiSeq platform. Per the original workflow: Synthetic template baselines were used to correct PCR bias computationally, reads within Hamming distance 2 were collapsed together, and singletons that could not be merged were discarded. By aligning reads against IMGT, V, D and J genes, CDR3 length, and insertions or deletions at six rearrangement sites were assigned. Within each subset, clonotype counts were normalized to the number of sorted cells before true diversity and Gini coefficients were calculated with the tcR R package. The overlap coefficient, calculated on TCRB nucleotide sequences, was used to measure repertoire sharing. As a proxy for the pre-selection repertoire, out-of-frame TCRB sequences from naive cells were analyzed. The table comes from immuneACCESS by way of TCRdb, which keeps in-frame sequences with V and J called. Part of the clones is missing from these tables; in studies checked, under half for an unresolved V gene and the rest for unknown reasons. That table is the source of V, J and clone size, and D and trimming were worked out from the DNA. The sample table contains 500,000 to 800,000 clones; only one count was recorded for around 12% of them. The ten top clones hold around 0.12% of the sample.

This clone has a handful of counts. Its antigen is not yet known. Per-base quality was not reported, and no clone a single base away is much larger than it. Each donor gave one peripheral blood draw, about 110 mL on average, collected into heparinised tubes. A BD FACSAria II and a panel including CD45RO, CCR7, CD25, CD127, CD95 and CD27 were used to sort naive, central memory, regulatory and stem cell-like memory CD4+ T cells. Every sorted population had a purity above 95%. PBMCs were isolated right away by Lymphoprep density gradient centrifugation and were stained directly, without culture. So that batch effects would be minimized, each experiment stained and sorted samples in pairs, pairing one healthy donor with one patient.

The sequencing sample was made of naive CD4+ T cells from blood. In light of the paper, this sample's cell subset or site label describes: true naive CD4+ T cells. Recombination joined TRBV18 with TRBJ1-4; TRBD1 agrees with 7 junctional bases. This receptor was obtained from a man aged 25-45 years with type 1 diabetes. The CDR3 sequence is CASSAQGDGEKLFF. DNA sequence: TGTGCCAGCTCAGCGCAGGGGGACGGTGAAAAACTGTTTTTT.